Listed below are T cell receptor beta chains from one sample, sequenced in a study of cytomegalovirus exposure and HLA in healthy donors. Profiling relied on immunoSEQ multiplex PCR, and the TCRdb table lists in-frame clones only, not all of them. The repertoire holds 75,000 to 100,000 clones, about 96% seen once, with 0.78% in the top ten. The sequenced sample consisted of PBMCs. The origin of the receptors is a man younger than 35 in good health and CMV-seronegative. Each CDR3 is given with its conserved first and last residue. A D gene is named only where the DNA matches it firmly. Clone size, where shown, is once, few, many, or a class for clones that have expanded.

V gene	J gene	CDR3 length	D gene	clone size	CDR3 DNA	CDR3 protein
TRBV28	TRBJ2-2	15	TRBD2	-	TGTGCCAGCAGTGTGGCCGGGAGGGGTACCGGGGAGCTGTTTTTT	CASSVAGRGTGELFF
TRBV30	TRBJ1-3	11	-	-	TGTGCCCAAACAGGAGGAAACACCATATATTTT	CAQTGGNTIYF
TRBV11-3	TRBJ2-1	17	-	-	TGTGCCAGCAGCCCAGGGGTGCGGGAGAGGGTCGCCTATGAGCAGTTCTTC	CASSPGVRERVAYEQFF
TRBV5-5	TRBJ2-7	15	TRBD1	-	TGTGCCAGCAGCCCCGGGACAGGGATAACCTACGAGCAGTACTTC	CASSPGTGITYEQYF
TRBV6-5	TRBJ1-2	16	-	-	TGTGCCAGCAGTTCGAACACAGGGATGGGGGTGCATGGCTACACCTTC	CASSSNTGMGVHGYTF
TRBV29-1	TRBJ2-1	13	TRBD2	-	TGCAGCGCCAAGCGGGACTACTACAATGAGCAGTTCTTC	CSAKRDYYNEQFF
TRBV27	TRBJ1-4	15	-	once	TGTGCCAGCAGTCCCCTGGGGGGGCACGGTGAAAAACTGTTTTTT	CASSPLGGHGEKLFF
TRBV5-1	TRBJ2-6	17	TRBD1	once	TGCGCCAGCAGCTTGGGACAGGGGGCGATTGGGGCCAACGTCCTGACTTTC	CASSLGQGAIGANVLTF
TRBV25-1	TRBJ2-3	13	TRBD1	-	TGTGCCAGCAGTGTCGGGACAGCAGATACGCAGTATTTT	CASSVGTADTQYF
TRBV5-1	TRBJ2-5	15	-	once	TGCGCCAGCAGGCCCTCAGGGTTGGGATTGGAGACCCAGTACTTC	CASRPSGLGLETQYF
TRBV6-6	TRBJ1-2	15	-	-	TGTGCCAGCAGTTACTTCAGGGGTCCTAACTATGGCTACACCTTC	CASSYFRGPNYGYTF
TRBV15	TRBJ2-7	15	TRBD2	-	TGTGCCACCAGCACCGGGACTAGCGTTGCCTACGAGCAGTACTTC	CATSTGTSVAYEQYF
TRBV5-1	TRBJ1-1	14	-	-	TGCGCCAGCAGCTCGTACGAGATAAACACTGAAGCTTTCTTT	CASSSYEINTEAFF
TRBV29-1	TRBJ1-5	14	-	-	TGCAGCATTTCGGAGGGTTACGGGGATCAGCCCCAGCATTTT	CSISEGYGDQPQHF
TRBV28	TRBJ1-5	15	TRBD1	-	TGTGCCAGCAGGCCTAGACAGGGATCAAATCAGCCCCAGCATTTT	CASRPRQGSNQPQHF
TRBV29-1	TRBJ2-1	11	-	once	TGCAGCGTTCGAGGGTTACATGAGCAGTTCTTC	CSVRGLHEQFF
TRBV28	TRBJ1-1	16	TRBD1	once	TGTGCCAGCAGTTTTACAGGGGACGGGGGGAACACTGAAGCTTTCTTT	CASSFTGDGGNTEAFF
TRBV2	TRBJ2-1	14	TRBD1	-	TGTGCCAGCAAGCGACAGGGGGGAGCCAATGAGCAGTTCTTC	CASKRQGGANEQFF
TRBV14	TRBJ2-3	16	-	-	TGTGCCAGCAGCCAATTACTAGTGACCCGCACAGATACGCAGTATTTT	CASSQLLVTRTDTQYF
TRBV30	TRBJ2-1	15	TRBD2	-	TGTGCCTGGAGTCCCGGACTAGCGGGATATAATGAGCAGTTCTTC	CAWSPGLAGYNEQFF
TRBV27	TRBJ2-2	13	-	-	TGTGCCAGCACTTTAAGGGGATCCGGGGAGCTGTTTTTT	CASTLRGSGELFF
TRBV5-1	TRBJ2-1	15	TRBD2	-	TGCGCCAGCAGCTTGACTAGCGGGTTCCACAATGAGCAGTTCTTC	CASSLTSGFHNEQFF
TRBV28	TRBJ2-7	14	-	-	TGTGCCAGCAGTACCCACAGGGTAAACTACGAGCAGTACTTC	CASSTHRVNYEQYF
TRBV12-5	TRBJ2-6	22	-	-	TGTGCTAGTGGTTTGAGCGGTGCGGGGTACGGGCAGGACGACTCTGGGGCCAACGTCCTGACTTTC	CASGLSGAGYGQDDSGANVLTF
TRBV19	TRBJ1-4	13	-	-	TGTGCCAGTAGTATCACTCCTAATGAAAAACTGTTTTTT	CASSITPNEKLFF
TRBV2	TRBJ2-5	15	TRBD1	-	TGTGCCAGCAGCAATCCGGGACAGGGGGCAGAGACCCAGTACTTC	CASSNPGQGAETQYF
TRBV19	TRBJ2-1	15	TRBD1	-	TGTGCCAGTAGGACCACAGGGGGCTCCTACAATGAGCAGTTCTTC	CASRTTGGSYNEQFF
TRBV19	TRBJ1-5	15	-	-	TGTGCCAGTAGTATTACAGGACCTCAAAATCAGCCCCAGCATTTT	CASSITGPQNQPQHF
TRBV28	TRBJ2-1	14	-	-	TGTGCCACCGACTTTGGAGTGAGCTACAATGAGCAGTTCTTC	CATDFGVSYNEQFF
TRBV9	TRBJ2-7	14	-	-	TGTGCCAGCAGCGCTCAGGGATTCTCCTACGAGCAGTACTTC	CASSAQGFSYEQYF
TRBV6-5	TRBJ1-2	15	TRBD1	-	TGTGCCAGCAGTCTGACAGGGTTCGCCCTCTATGGCTACACCTTC	CASSLTGFALYGYTF
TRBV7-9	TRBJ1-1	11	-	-	TGTGCCAGCACCCCGGGCACTGAAGCTTTCTTT	CASTPGTEAFF
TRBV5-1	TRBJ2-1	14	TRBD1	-	TGCGCCAGCAGCTTGGGGACAGGGGGCAATGAGCAGTTCTTC	CASSLGTGGNEQFF
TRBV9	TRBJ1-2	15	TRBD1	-	TGTGCCAGCAGTGTTAAACAGGGGGTTGGCTATGGCTACACCTTC	CASSVKQGVGYGYTF
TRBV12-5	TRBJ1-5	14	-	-	TGTGCTAGTGGTTTGCCAGGCCTCAATCAGCCCCAGCATTTT	CASGLPGLNQPQHF
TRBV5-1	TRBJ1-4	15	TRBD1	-	TGCGCCAGCAGCTTGATGCAGGGGGCTAATGAAAAACTGTTTTTT	CASSLMQGANEKLFF